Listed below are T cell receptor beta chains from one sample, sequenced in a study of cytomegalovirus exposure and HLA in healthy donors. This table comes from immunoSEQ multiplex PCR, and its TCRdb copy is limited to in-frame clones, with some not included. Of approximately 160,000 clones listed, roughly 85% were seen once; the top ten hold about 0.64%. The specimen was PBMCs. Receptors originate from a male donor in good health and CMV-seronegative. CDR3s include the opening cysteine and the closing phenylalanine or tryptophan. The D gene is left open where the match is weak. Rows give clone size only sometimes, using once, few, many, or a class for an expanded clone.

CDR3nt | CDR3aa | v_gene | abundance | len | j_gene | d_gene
TGTTCCAGCAGCTTAGGGCGGGAACCCTACAATGAGCAGTTCTTC | CSSSLGREPYNEQFF | TRBV7-9 | once | 15 | TRBJ2-1 | .
TGTGCCAGTAGTAGCGCAACTAATGAAAAACTGTTTTTT | CASSSATNEKLFF | TRBV19 | . | 13 | TRBJ1-4 | .
TGTGCCAGCAGCCCCTCCGGGACTTCTAGCACAGATACGCAGTATTTT | CASSPSGTSSTDTQYF | TRBV7-2 | . | 16 | TRBJ2-3 | .
TGTGCCAGTAGCCCGGACAGGGGAACTGAAGCTTTCTTT | CASSPDRGTEAFF | TRBV19 | . | 13 | TRBJ1-1 | TRBD1
TGTGCCTGGAGTGTAGGGGTCTACGAGCAGTACTTC | CAWSVGVYEQYF | TRBV30 | . | 12 | TRBJ2-7 | .
TGCGCCAGCAGCCGGCTAGCGGGGCCCTACGAGCAGTACTTC | CASSRLAGPYEQYF | TRBV4-1 | . | 14 | TRBJ2-7 | TRBD2
TGTGCCAGCAGTGAAACAGGAGGGGGCACCTATGGCTACACCTTC | CASSETGGGTYGYTF | TRBV25-1 | few | 15 | TRBJ1-2 | TRBD1
TGTGCCAGCAGCTTGGCCGGGGGTCTCTATGGCTACACCTTC | CASSLAGGLYGYTF | TRBV5-5 | . | 14 | TRBJ1-2 | .
TGTGCCAGCAGTCGGGACAGGGGAAATTCACCCCTCCACTTT | CASSRDRGNSPLHF | TRBV2 | . | 14 | TRBJ1-6 | TRBD1
TGTGCCAGCAGCGCCGGGACAAGGATCTCTGGAAACACCATATATTTT | CASSAGTRISGNTIYF | TRBV7-2 | few | 16 | TRBJ1-3 | .
TGTGCCTGGAGGTTACAGGGCCTGAGCTCTGGGGCCAACGTCCTGACTTTC | CAWRLQGLSSGANVLTF | TRBV30 | . | 17 | TRBJ2-6 | .
TGTGCCAGCAGCTTCTGGAGGACCAAAAACATTCAGTACTTC | CASSFWRTKNIQYF | TRBV7-2 | once | 14 | TRBJ2-4 | .
TGTGCCAGCAGCCCCAGGGTTGGCGACACTGAAGCTTTCTTT | CASSPRVGDTEAFF | TRBV7-2 | . | 14 | TRBJ1-1 | .
TGTGCCAGCAGCTTAGATATGAGCTACGAGCAGTACTTC | CASSLDMSYEQYF | TRBV11-3 | . | 13 | TRBJ2-7 | .
TGCGCCAGCAGCCAAGAGGGCAACTACAATGAGCAGTTCTTC | CASSQEGNYNEQFF | TRBV4-3 | . | 14 | TRBJ2-1 | .
TGTGCCAGCAGACCGGGGACAGGGTTATTAGGCTACACCTTC | CASRPGTGLLGYTF | TRBV5-4 | . | 14 | TRBJ1-2 | TRBD1
TGTGCCAGCTCTCAAGATCCGGGACTGATAGCTAACTATGGCTACACCTTC | CASSQDPGLIANYGYTF | TRBV18 | once | 17 | TRBJ1-2 | .
TGTGCCAGCAGCGGGGCCCCGGGACGGGGAGGCAATGAGCAGTTCTTC | CASSGAPGRGGNEQFF | TRBV9 | . | 16 | TRBJ2-1 | .
TGTGCCAGTAGAGCCGGGGGGCGCACAGATACGCAGTATTTT | CASRAGGRTDTQYF | TRBV19 | . | 14 | TRBJ2-3 | .
TGTGCCAGCAGCTTAGCCGGGAACACTGAAGCTTTCTTT | CASSLAGNTEAFF | TRBV11-2 | . | 13 | TRBJ1-1 | .
TGTGCCAGCAGCTTTTTGCCGGGGGCCCAGTACTTC | CASSFLPGAQYF | TRBV11-2 | . | 12 | TRBJ2-5 | .
TGTGCCAGCAGCTACGGGGAGGGTGCCGCTTGGAATTCACCCCTCCACTTT | CASSYGEGAAWNSPLHF | TRBV11-1 | . | 17 | TRBJ1-6 | .
TGTGCCAGCAGTTTGAGCGGGAGTCCCTACGAGCAGTACTTC | CASSLSGSPYEQYF | TRBV6-1 | few | 14 | TRBJ2-7 | TRBD2
TGTGCCAGCAGCAGCGATGTGCAGCCCCAGCATTTT | CASSSDVQPQHF | TRBV7-9 | . | 12 | TRBJ1-5 | .
TGTGCTAGTGGTTCCTGGGACAACTTGGGGGAAGCTTTCTTT | CASGSWDNLGEAFF | TRBV12-5 | . | 14 | TRBJ1-1 | .
TGTGCCAGCAGCCTGACTAGCGGGGATCGTTCGTACGAGCAGTACTTC | CASSLTSGDRSYEQYF | TRBV7-2 | once | 16 | TRBJ2-7 | TRBD2
TGTGCCATCCACAGGACAGACACAGATACGCAGTATTTT | CAIHRTDTDTQYF | TRBV6-1 | . | 13 | TRBJ2-3 | .